The entry below gives a single TCR beta chain sequence along with its context. The sample comes from a study of blood T cell repertoires in COVID-19. Study details: The samples span acute and convalescent COVID-19 from the United States, Italy and Spain. PBMCs, B-cell-depleted T cells, or T cells provided the cDNA or gDNA that made up the material.

As handled by the study authors: Amplification of reference gene primers was used by the study to estimate nucleated cell counts. Sequencing was performed with immunoSEQ multiplex PCR; in TCRdb, only in-frame clones are kept and a portion is missing. V and J calls and clone size are as listed in that table; D and trimming were resolved from the DNA. Here the sample spans approximately 28,000 clones, 81% being singletons. The CDR3 contains 16 residues. From germline, CDR1 is SGHTA and CDR2 FQGNSA. V gave up 1 base and J gave up 5 bases; unmatched junction bases: 6. This sequence was found in a woman between 55 and 75 years old with acute or convalescent COVID-19. V is TRBV7-2 and J is TRBJ2-2, with 8 bases identical to TRBD2. The sequenced material came from peripheral blood. As DNA, the CDR3 is TGTGCCAGCAGCTTAGGAGGCGGGGGGAGGACCGGGGAGCTGTTTTTT. Protein: CASSLGGGGRTGELFF.